The TCR beta chain described here comes from a study of early T cells in non-severe SARS-CoV-2 infection (dated by TCRdb to the early 2020s). For the study in its entirety: Because TCR sequencing was done on bulk RNA from unsorted whole blood, the alpha and beta chains could not be paired. The full study reports these points: VDJdb matching was skewed toward anti-spike CD8 responses and likely underestimated virus-specific expansions, missing private and CD4 specificities.

This clonotype has at least ten counts. What antigen it recognizes has not been identified. It has no much larger one-base neighbor in the sample; base qualities were not kept. Libraries came from 5' RACE. Sequencing used a NextSeq 500. To correct for sequencing error and PCR bias, the TCR library protocol tagged individual cDNA molecules with unique molecular identifiers. Sequencing covered both TCR alpha and beta chains, and within each sample the abundances of alpha and beta sequences were tightly co-correlated. The paper's processing steps were these. V gene, J gene and CDR3 annotation of TCR sequences was performed with Decombinator V4. Expanded TCRs were defined as changing significantly between any two time points under a Poisson model with p below 0.0001. Abundances of TCRs were expressed as counts per million after normalisation to the total number of TCRs sequenced in each sample. MAIT TCRs were defined by TRAV1-2 paired with TRAJ12, TRAJ20 or TRAJ33, and iNKT TCRs by TRAV10 paired with TRAJ18. VDJdb, accessed 1 November 2021, was searched for CMV, EBV and SARS-CoV-2 annotated TCRs, with TCRs annotated for multiple antigens excluded. TCRdb's own reprocessing of the public reads used fastp at Q25 and MiXCR and kept productive beta chains. When rows share a CDR3 protein, they turn into one entry using the most common DNA and genes. Here the V and J calls rest on TCRdb's processing, not on the authors' analysis. Across this sample there are roughly 41,000 distinct CDR3 sequences, with 5% to 6.5% seen only once. The ten largest clones represent more than 25% of the sample.

CDR1 and CDR2, per the germline V gene, are SQVTM and ANQGSEA. Relative to germline, V is 4 bases shorter and J is 1 base shorter, with 16 bases between their ends. Reading from cysteine to phenylalanine, the CDR3 counts 16 amino acids. CDR3 DNA is the only sequence kept; it has 48 bases, read in frame from the first base. Set within a cohort of healthcare workers in London, UK, this nested case-control study involved weekly PCR testing of nasopharyngeal swabs along with blood sampling. Healthcare workers were recruited between 23 and 31 March 2020, during the week of the UK lockdown, and were followed weekly for up to about 15 weeks.

Sequencing was done on a sample of whole blood. The sequence joins TRBV29-1 to TRBJ1-4; the D gene cannot be resolved reliably. The source of this sequence is an adult who was a healthcare worker with PCR-confirmed SARS-CoV-2 infection or an uninfected control (not recorded which). The CDR3 in this case is CSVGTAGVGTNEKLFF. The DNA sequence reads TGCAGCGTTGGTACAGCCGGAGTGGGAACTAATGAAAAACTGTTTTTT.